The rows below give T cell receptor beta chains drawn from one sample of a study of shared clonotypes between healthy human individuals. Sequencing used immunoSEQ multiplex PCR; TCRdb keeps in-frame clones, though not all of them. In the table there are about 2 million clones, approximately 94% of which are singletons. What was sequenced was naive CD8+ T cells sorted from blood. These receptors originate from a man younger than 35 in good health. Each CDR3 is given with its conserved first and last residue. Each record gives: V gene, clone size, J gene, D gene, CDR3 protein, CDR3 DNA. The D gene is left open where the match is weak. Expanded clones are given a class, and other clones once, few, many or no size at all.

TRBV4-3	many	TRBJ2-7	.	CASSQVWQGSEQYF	TGCGCCAGCAGCCAAGTGTGGCAGGGGAGCGAGCAGTACTTC
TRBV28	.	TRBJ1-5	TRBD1	CASSDREVVYQPQHF	TGTGCCAGCAGTGACAGGGAGGTAGTATATCAGCCCCAGCATTTT
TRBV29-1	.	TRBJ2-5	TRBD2	CSVEDGLAGGTQYF	TGCAGCGTTGAAGATGGTCTAGCGGGAGGGACCCAGTACTTC
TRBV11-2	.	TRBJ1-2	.	CASSLGPHYGYTF	TGTGCCAGCAGCTTGGGGCCCCACTATGGCTACACCTTC
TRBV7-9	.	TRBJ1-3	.	CASSPTEGQVNSGNTIYF	TGTGCCAGCAGCCCGACGGAGGGTCAGGTGAACTCTGGAAACACCATATATTTT
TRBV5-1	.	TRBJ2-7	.	CASSFPTGTLAYEQYF	TGCGCCAGCAGCTTTCCAACCGGGACTCTGGCCTACGAGCAGTACTTC
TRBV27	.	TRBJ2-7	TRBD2	CASSSRTRAYEQYF	TGTGCCAGCAGTTCACGGACTAGGGCTTACGAGCAGTACTTC
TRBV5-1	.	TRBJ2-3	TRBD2	CASSPGSGGPDTQYF	TGCGCCAGCAGCCCCGGTAGCGGGGGGCCAGATACGCAGTATTTT
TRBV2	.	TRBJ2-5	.	CASSEYSQETQYF	TGTGCCAGCAGTGAGTACTCTCAAGAGACCCAGTACTTC
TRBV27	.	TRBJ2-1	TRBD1	CASRTGTGGLHEQFF	TGTGCCAGCAGAACCGGGACAGGGGGGCTGCATGAGCAGTTCTTC
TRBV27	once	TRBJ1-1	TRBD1	CASSLLSVQGADTEAFF	TGTGCCAGCAGTTTACTAAGCGTCCAGGGGGCCGACACTGAAGCTTTCTTT
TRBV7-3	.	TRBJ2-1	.	CASSPLDGSFEQFF	TGTGCCAGCAGCCCCCTGGACGGGAGTTTTGAGCAGTTCTTC
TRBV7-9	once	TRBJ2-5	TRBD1	CASSLPLQGGTQETQYF	TGTGCCAGCAGCTTACCCTTACAGGGGGGAACCCAAGAGACCCAGTACTTC
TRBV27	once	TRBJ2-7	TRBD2	CATAVSGDSYEQYF	TGTGCCACAGCGGTTAGCGGGGACTCCTACGAGCAGTACTTC
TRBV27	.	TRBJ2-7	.	CASSPSLSDVTSYEQYF	TGTGCCAGCAGCCCAAGCCTTTCGGACGTAACCTCCTACGAGCAGTACTTC
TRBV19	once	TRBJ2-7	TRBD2	CASSTLREAGLEQQYF	TGTGCCAGTAGTACACTCCGGGAGGCAGGCCTCGAACAGCAGTACTTC
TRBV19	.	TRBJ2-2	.	CASLSPWPTGELFF	TGTGCCAGTCTGAGCCCTTGGCCGACCGGGGAGCTGTTTTTT
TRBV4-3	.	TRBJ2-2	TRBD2	CASSQIAGEVTGELFF	TGCGCCAGCAGCCAAATAGCGGGAGAGGTGACCGGGGAGCTGTTTTTT
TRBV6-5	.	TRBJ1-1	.	CASSYNLNTEAFF	TGTGCCAGCAGTTACAACTTGAACACTGAAGCTTTCTTT
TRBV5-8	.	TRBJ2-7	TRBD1	CASSWDWGQVKEQYF	TGTGCCAGCAGCTGGGATTGGGGACAGGTCAAAGAGCAGTACTTC
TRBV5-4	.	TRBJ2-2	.	CASSLVGTTGELFF	TGTGCCAGCAGCTTGGTAGGGACCACCGGGGAGCTGTTTTTT
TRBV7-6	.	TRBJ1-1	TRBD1	CASSMGQAEAFF	TGTGCCAGCAGTATGGGACAGGCGGAAGCTTTCTTT
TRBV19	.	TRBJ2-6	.	CASTLGTLGANVLTF	TGTGCCAGTACCCTAGGGACTTTGGGGGCCAACGTCCTGACTTTC
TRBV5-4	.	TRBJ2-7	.	CASSVTGTPLHEQYF	TGTGCCAGCAGCGTAACCGGGACTCCCCTCCACGAGCAGTACTTC